These T cell receptor beta chains were read from a single sample in a study of blood T cell repertoires in COVID-19. The data were produced by immunoSEQ multiplex PCR, yet TCRdb's version contains in-frame clones alone and is incomplete. The sample shows around 60,000 clones, just over 85% of them seen only once. What was sequenced was peripheral blood. The receptors originated from a woman older than 75 with acute or convalescent COVID-19. Each CDR3 is given with its conserved first and last residue. A D gene is named only where the DNA matches it firmly. Some rows mark clone size as missing; the rest say once, few, many or name a class of expanded clone.

D	V	size	J	DNA	CDR3
-	TRBV4-3	-	TRBJ2-3	TGCGCCAGCAGCCAAGATTTCGGTAGCGGCAACACAGATACGCAGTATTTT	CASSQDFGSGNTDTQYF
-	TRBV19	-	TRBJ2-3	TGTGCCAGCCAGATCACAGATACGCAGTATTTT	CASQITDTQYF
TRBD2	TRBV20-1	-	TRBJ2-5	TGCAGTGCTAGTATGGCGGGAGCAGAGACCCAGTACTTC	CSASMAGAETQYF
TRBD1	TRBV27	-	TRBJ2-1	TGTGCCAGCAGTCCCGGACAGGGGGCATGGAATGAGCAGTTCTTC	CASSPGQGAWNEQFF
-	TRBV3-1/TRBV3-2	-	TRBJ1-2	TGTGCCAGCAGCCAAAGGGACACAGGTATCGGCTACACCTTC	CASSQRDTGIGYTF
-	TRBV7-3	-	TRBJ1-2	TGTGCCAGCAGCTTAGGCAGGGTTAACTATGGCTACACCTTC	CASSLGRVNYGYTF
-	TRBV3-1/TRBV3-2	-	TRBJ2-7	TGTGCCAGCAGCCAAGCACAGCTCGAGCAGTACTTC	CASSQAQLEQYF
-	TRBV5-1	-	TRBJ1-3	TGCGCCAGCAGCTTGCCGAGCTCTGGAAACACCATATATTTT	CASSLPSSGNTIYF
-	TRBV5-5	-	TRBJ1-3	TGTGCCAGCAGCTTTCGGAGGGATGGAAACACCATATATTTT	CASSFRRDGNTIYF
TRBD1	TRBV28	-	TRBJ1-2	TGTGCCAGCAGTAACCCGACAGGGATCAACTATGGCTACACCTTC	CASSNPTGINYGYTF
TRBD1	TRBV19	-	TRBJ1-1	TGTGCCAGTGACAGGGCGGGGGGCACTGAAGCTTTCTTT	CASDRAGGTEAFF
-	TRBV7-6	-	TRBJ2-5	TGTGCCAGCAGCCCCACTGGACAGGGAGGGGTAGGAGAGACCCAGTACTTC	CASSPTGQGGVGETQYF
-	TRBV6-5	-	TRBJ1-2	TGTGCCAGCAGTTACTCGACCGGGGAAGGTTCCTATGGCTACACCTTC	CASSYSTGEGSYGYTF
-	TRBV27	-	TRBJ1-1	TGTGCCAGCAGTTTATTTTCAGGGCACACTGAAGCTTTCTTT	CASSLFSGHTEAFF
-	TRBV7-9	few	TRBJ2-1	TGTGCCAGCAGCTCATTGGGGAGTGAGCAGTTCTTC	CASSSLGSEQFF
-	TRBV18	-	TRBJ2-2	TGTGCCAGCTCACAACAATCTCGGGGTTCGGCCGGGGAGCTGTTTTTT	CASSQQSRGSAGELFF
-	TRBV7-3	once	TRBJ2-2	TGTGCCAGCAGCCTAAACGGGCCAGGGATTTTCACCGGGGAGCTGTTTTTT	CASSLNGPGIFTGELFF
TRBD1	TRBV7-8	-	TRBJ1-2	TGTGCCAGCAGTCCTGGACAGGGTTTTTCTCTTTATGGCTACACCTTC	CASSPGQGFSLYGYTF
TRBD1	TRBV12-3/TRBV12-4	-	TRBJ2-7	TGTGCCAGCAGGGGGACAGTGTCCTACGAGCAGTACTTC	CASRGTVSYEQYF
-	TRBV11-2	few	TRBJ1-6	TGTGCCAGCAGCCCTCTTTTGGGCGCAAATTCACCCCTCCACTTT	CASSPLLGANSPLHF
TRBD1	TRBV4-1	-	TRBJ1-1	TGCGCCAGCAGCCAAGTAATCAGGGGGCTCACTGAAGCTTTCTTT	CASSQVIRGLTEAFF
TRBD2	TRBV7-2	-	TRBJ2-2	TGTGCCAGCAGCGGGCCTAGCGGGGGATCGAACACCGGGGAGCTGTTTTTT	CASSGPSGGSNTGELFF
-	TRBV6-5	-	TRBJ2-7	TGTGCCAGCAAGACCGACACAGGAAGCTCCTACGAGCAGTACTTC	CASKTDTGSSYEQYF
-	TRBV3-1/TRBV3-2	few	TRBJ2-1	TGTGCCAGCAGCCAAGACCCGACCCGGCTAGAGAATGAGCAGTTCTTC	CASSQDPTRLENEQFF
-	TRBV10-3	-	TRBJ1-5	TGTGCCATCAGTGATATAGGGAGGGGCAATCAGCCCCAGCATTTT	CAISDIGRGNQPQHF
TRBD1	TRBV6-2/TRBV6-3	-	TRBJ1-2	TGTGCCAGCAGCACCCACACAGGGGAGTATCGCTACACCTTC	CASSTHTGEYRYTF
-	TRBV11-2	-	TRBJ2-5	TGTGCCAGCAGCTTAGCCCTAGCCAAAGAGACCCAGTACTTC	CASSLALAKETQYF
-	TRBV30	-	TRBJ1-4	TGTGCCTGGAGTGTCGGTCAGGGGTACGAAAAACTGTTTTTT	CAWSVGQGYEKLFF
TRBD2	TRBV6-6	-	TRBJ2-5	TGTGCCAGCAGTCCAACCCCTAGCGGGGGTATCGGGGGGACCCAGTACTTC	CASSPTPSGGIGGTQYF
TRBD2	TRBV3-1/TRBV3-2	-	TRBJ2-5	TGTGCCAGCAGCCCAGGAAGGTTGCGGGGGGCGTACCAAGAGACCCAGTACTTC	CASSPGRLRGAYQETQYF
-	TRBV19	-	TRBJ1-5	TGTGCCAGTAGTCCGCGGCGGGGACCCGCTAGCAATCAGCCCCAGCATTTT	CASSPRRGPASNQPQHF
-	TRBV5-4	-	TRBJ2-3	TGTGCCAGCAGCTTGGGAGGGGGGGGCGCAGATACGCAGTATTTT	CASSLGGGGADTQYF
TRBD2	TRBV5-1	once	TRBJ2-1	TGCGCCAGCAACGTGGCGGGAGCTCTCAATGAGCAGTTCTTC	CASNVAGALNEQFF
-	TRBV30	-	TRBJ2-2	TGTGCCTGGAGTGTCGGGTTGACCGGGGAGCTGTTTTTT	CAWSVGLTGELFF
-	TRBV30	-	TRBJ1-6	TGTGCCTGGAGGGGAGACAGGAACTATAATTCACCCCTCCACTTT	CAWRGDRNYNSPLHF
-	TRBV18	-	TRBJ2-1	TGTGCCAGCTCACCCGAAACCCACACCAACAATGAGCAGTTCTTC	CASSPETHTNNEQFF
TRBD1	TRBV23-1	-	TRBJ1-2	TGCGCCAGCAGTCCTACTTCGGCGACAGGGGGTTACGGCTACACCTTC	CASSPTSATGGYGYTF
TRBD1	TRBV18	-	TRBJ1-5	TGTGCCAGCTCACCTGACAGGGTCGGAGAGCCCCAGCATTTT	CASSPDRVGEPQHF
-	TRBV5-1	-	TRBJ2-3	TGCGCCAGTGCCCCGGGAGCTACAACTAGCACAGATACGCAGTATTTT	CASAPGATTSTDTQYF
-	TRBV7-2	-	TRBJ2-5	TGTGCCAGCAGCCCCAGGGGACAAGAGACCCAGTACTTC	CASSPRGQETQYF
-	TRBV10-2	-	TRBJ2-6	TGCGCCAGCAAAGCGGCGTACCTTGGAAGTGGGGCCAACGTCCTGACTTTC	CASKAAYLGSGANVLTF
TRBD2	TRBV6-4	few	TRBJ2-2	TGTGCCAGCAGTGACTCTGGCCGGGGGGGCCTCACCGGGGAGCTGTTTTTT	CASSDSGRGGLTGELFF
TRBD1	TRBV28	-	TRBJ2-6	TGTGCCAGCTTACAACCAAGATGGGGACAGATCCTCTCTGGGGCCAACGTCCTGACTTTC	CASLQPRWGQILSGANVLTF
-	TRBV5-4	-	TRBJ2-7	TGTGCCAGCAGCCCGGAGAGGAACTCCTACGAGCAGTACTTC	CASSPERNSYEQYF
-	TRBV19	-	TRBJ1-5	TGTGCCAGTAGTTTTAGTGCCCTACAGGCGGGGGGTCAGCCCCAGCATTTT	CASSFSALQAGGQPQHF
TRBD1	TRBV7-2	few	TRBJ2-7	TGTGCCAGCAGACGTCTCGGGACAGGGGGCTTTGCCGAGCAGTACTTC	CASRRLGTGGFAEQYF
TRBD1	TRBV2	once	TRBJ2-1	TGTGCCAGCATTCTGGACAGGGGACAATACAATGAGCAGTTCTTC	CASILDRGQYNEQFF
TRBD1	TRBV6-6	-	TRBJ2-7	TGTGCCAGCAGTCGCGGAAATCCGGGACAGGGGGCTTGGGAGCAGTACTTC	CASSRGNPGQGAWEQYF
TRBD1	TRBV19	-	TRBJ1-1	TGTGCCAGTAGGACCCACAGGGGGAACACTGAAGCTTTCTTT	CASRTHRGNTEAFF
-	TRBV24-1	-	TRBJ2-2	TGTGCCACCAGTGACCAGGGGTTGGGGGACACGAACACCGGGGAGCTGTTTTTT	CATSDQGLGDTNTGELFF
-	TRBV5-8	-	TRBJ2-1	TGTGCCAGCAGCTTGGTCTACGGGGGATACAATGAGCAGTTCTTC	CASSLVYGGYNEQFF
TRBD1	TRBV6-5	-	TRBJ2-7	TGTGCCAGCAGCCCCCGGACAGGGCTCGAGCAGTACTTC	CASSPRTGLEQYF
TRBD1	TRBV28	-	TRBJ1-1	TGTGCCAGCAGTGTTACAGGGGCCGGGGTTAATGAAGCTTTCTTT	CASSVTGAGVNEAFF
-	TRBV19	-	TRBJ2-7	TGTGCCAGTAGTCTCCGGGCAGGGGTAGGCGAGCAGTACTTC	CASSLRAGVGEQYF
-	TRBV7-2	-	TRBJ2-5	TGTGCCAGCAGCCCGAGGGCGTCTAGACTCCAAGAGACCCAGTACTTC	CASSPRASRLQETQYF
TRBD1	TRBV5-1	-	TRBJ2-1	TGCGCCAGCAGCGGAACAGGGGTATCCTACAATGAGCAGTTCTTC	CASSGTGVSYNEQFF
-	TRBV19	-	TRBJ2-5	TGTGCCAGTAGTGTACGGACAGACCAAGAGACCCAGTACTTC	CASSVRTDQETQYF
-	TRBV19	-	TRBJ1-3	TGTGCCAGTAGCATGCCGGGCTCTGGAAACACCATATATTTT	CASSMPGSGNTIYF
-	TRBV12-3/TRBV12-4	-	TRBJ1-6	TGTGCCAGCAGTTCCAACAGACATTCACCCCTCCACTTT	CASSSNRHSPLHF